The sequence of this T cell receptor beta chain was determined in a study of siplizumab effects on memory and regulatory T cells. General study points: A naive or memory phenotype could not be assigned to roughly 75-97% of the proliferating CD4+ or CD8+ clones. The study found that siplizumab significantly reduced alloreactive sequences traceable to unstimulated CD4+ memory cells.

Produced via immunoSEQ multiplex PCR; TCRdb's table is partial and in-frame only. Of about 100,000 clones listed, roughly 92% are singletons. Worth noting for this clone: Its antigen is undetermined.

The CDR3 loop spans 11 amino acids. The ends were cut back, 3 bases at V and 8 bases at J, with 8 bases in the middle. CDR1 and CDR2 (germline): GTSNPN, SVGIG (reference sequence). Sequencing was performed on Tregs sorted from blood. This TCR derives from a human donor in good health. This rearrangement joins TRBV30 to TRBJ2-1; no reliable D call. CDR3 bases: TGTGCCTGGAGCCTGGGATATGAGCAGTTCTTC. Amino acid sequence: CAWSLGYEQFF.